This entry describes one T cell receptor (beta chain). This CDR3 is 14 amino acids long. Trimming took 8 bases from V and 2 from J, leaving 16 bases between them. In germline, CDR1 is SGHTA, CDR2 FQGNSA. The data are from a study of cytomegalovirus exposure and HLA in healthy donors. The PCR had 60 Vbeta and 13 Jbeta primers. The authors' processing: A later analysis tallied about 80 million unique TCR beta chains, around 11 million of them shared. Sequencing used immunoSEQ multiplex PCR; TCRdb keeps in-frame clones, though not all of them. V, J and clone size are taken as reported in that table, and D and trimming were inferred from the DNA itself. The sample carries some 120,000 clones, more than 75% recorded once.

The sequencing input was PBMCs. This clonotype was obtained from a man in his thirties or forties in good health and CMV-seropositive. The chain joins TRBV7-2 to TRBJ2-7; tentative D call: TRBD1 (6 bases). The CDR3 DNA follows: TGTGCCAGCGATTCCGGGACATTTCCCTACGAGCAGTACTTC. This gives the protein CASDSGTFPYEQYF.